Listed here are 20 T cell receptor beta chains from one sample, sequenced in a study of blood T cells in healthy people across ages. Combining a sample-barcoded 5' primer with a J-beta primer mix, a second PCR ran for roughly 7 to 12 cycles. TCRdb itself ran the 5' RACE reads through MiXCR, one entry per CDR3 protein. The sample has nearly 1 million distinct CDR3 sequences; roughly 50% are singletons. The sample comprised blood. The source is an older woman in good health.

The count of this clonotype is one. The CDR3 DNA sequence: TGTGCCAGCTCACCACCACAGGGCTCCGGGCGCCAGTACTTC. Translation: CASSPPQGSGRQYF. V usage is TRBV18 and J usage is TRBJ2-5, with a tentative D call TRBD1 (6 bases). The CDR3 extends over 14 amino acids. Trimming took off 0 bases at V and 10 bases at J, with 15 bases between the two ends. CDR1 and CDR2 from the germline V gene are KGHSH and LQKENI.

The chain employs TRBV20-1 and TRBJ2-3; 10 nucleotides match TRBD2. The germline V gene has CDR1 DFQATT and CDR2 SNEGSKA (reference sequence). This CDR3 is 15 amino acids long. Unmatched junction bases numbered 11, after V lost 3 bases and J lost 8 bases. CDR3 residues: CSASRPSGRVATQYF. The CDR3 nucleotides read TGCAGTGCTAGTCGGCCGAGCGGGAGGGTGGCTACGCAGTATTTT.

This clonotype was observed a few times. CDR3 DNA: TGCAGCGCCCTGGGACAGAGCTACGAGCAGTACTTC. Its protein is CSALGQSYEQYF. The rearrangement uses TRBV29-1 and TRBJ2-7; 7 bases are a match to TRBD1. After removal of 7 bases from V and 3 bases from J, the junction contained 6 bases not matched to a gene. This CDR3 comprises 12 residues. The germline V gene encodes CDR1 SQVTM and CDR2 ANQGSEA.

This clonotype was recorded a few times. The chain links TRBV13 to TRBJ2-3; D is unclear. Germline V gene sequence: CDR1 PRHDT, CDR2 FYEKMQ (reference sequence). The CDR3 contains 12 residues. V was shortened by 1 base and J by 7 bases, with 6 bases between the two germline ends. The CDR3 nucleotides are TGTGCCAGCAGCTTAGAGAGGTATACGCAGTATTTT. Residues: CASSLERYTQYF.

V is TRBV4-1 and J is TRBJ2-3; D is tentatively TRBD1 or TRBD2 (5 bases each). The ends were cut back, 2 bases at V and 0 bases at J, with 12 bases in the middle. The CDR3 totals 16 residues. In germline, CDR1 is MGHRA, CDR2 YSYEKL. This CDR3 reads CASSQRTGASTDTQYF. Written as DNA, the CDR3 is TGCGCCAGCAGCCAACGGACCGGGGCCAGCACAGATACGCAGTATTTT.

This chain uses TRBV7-2 with TRBJ1-1, with D perhaps TRBD1 (5 bases). This CDR3 has 15 residues. Trimming left V 3 bases short and J 7 bases short, with 18 bases between. The V gene's germline CDR1 is SGHTA and CDR2 FQGNSA. CDR3 sequence reads: CASSFSTLQGGEAFF. CDR3 DNA sequence: TGTGCCAGCAGCTTTAGCACTCTCCAGGGCGGTGAAGCTTTCTTT. Filled out from reference TRBV7-2 and TRBJ1-1, the complete variable domain reads GAGVSQSPSNKVTEKGKDVELRCDPISGHTALYWYRQSLGQGLEFLIYFQGNSAPDKSGLPSDRFSAERTGGSVSTLTIQRTQQEDSAVYLCASSFSTLQGGEAFFGQGTRLTVV.

The V call is TRBV3-1, the J call TRBJ1-2; unclear D gene. The V end was cut by 3 bases, the J end by 8 bases, with 7 bases between. From germline, CDR1 is LGHDT and CDR2 YNNKEL (reference sequence). This CDR3 has 11 residues. As DNA, the CDR3 is TGTGCCAGCAGCCAGACCTACGGCTACACCTTC. Translating it yields CASSQTYGYTF.

The chain employs TRBV20-1 and TRBJ2-4; D gene unclear. The J call may not be correct, given that the DNA end is closer to TRBJ2-7. The CDR3 is made up of 12 amino acids. Per the germline V gene, CDR1 is DFQATT and CDR2 is SNEGSKA (reference sequence). The DNA of the CDR3 is TGCAGTGCTAGTATGGGATTGGGCGAGCAGTACTTC. Its translation: CSASMGLGEQYF.

This clonotype turned up a few times. The chain uses TRBV7-2 and TRBJ1-2; D unclear. The germline gives CDR1 SGHTA, CDR2 FQGNSA. This CDR3 is 14 amino acids long. Deletions cut 5 bases from V and 3 bases from J, with 13 bases between. For the CDR3, the DNA is TGTGCCAGCAGCCCGCGATTCGGAGACTATGGCTACACCTTC. It translates to CASSPRFGDYGYTF.

The chain joins TRBV20-1 to TRBJ2-5, with D tentatively TRBD2 (6 bases). The V gene's germline CDR1 is DFQATT and CDR2 SNEGSKA (reference sequence). Trimming removed 2 bases at V and 5 bases at J, with 15 bases between. The CDR3 sequence is 14 residues long. Here the CDR3 DNA reads TGCAGTGCTAGATACTCTAGAGGAGGGGAGACCCAGTACTTC. Translated: CSARYSRGGETQYF.

This clonotype came up a few times. The chain links TRBV6-4 to TRBJ2-3; D possibly corresponds to TRBD2 (8 bases). Deletions cut 6 bases from V and 5 bases from J, with 18 bases between. The CDR3 is 15 residues long. Looked up from germline, CDR1 is MRHNA and CDR2 is SNTAGT. CDR3 protein: CASRRDSGRGDTQYF. DNA for the CDR3: TGTGCCAGCAGAAGGGACAGCGGGAGAGGAGATACGCAGTATTTT.

This clonotype was observed a handful of times. The genes are TRBV5-1 and TRBJ1-4; D is possibly TRBD1 (6 bases). The CDR3 spans 15 residues. CDR1 and CDR2 (germline): SGHRS, YFSETQ. Trimming took 4 bases from V and 3 from J, leaving 13 bases between them. The CDR3 is CASSQYDRPNEKLFF. For the CDR3, the DNA is TGCGCCAGCAGCCAATATGACAGGCCTAATGAAAAACTGTTTTTT.

The chain couples TRBV20-1 to TRBJ2-7; unclear D gene. Per the germline V gene, CDR1 is DFQATT and CDR2 is SNEGSKA (reference sequence). Deletions cut 6 bases from V and 6 bases from J, with 21 bases between. This CDR3 has 14 residues. The CDR3 reads CSALPPEWVREQYF. In DNA form, the CDR3 reads TGCAGTGCCCTCCCGCCGGAATGGGTACGCGAGCAGTACTTC.

This chain uses TRBV20-1 with TRBJ2-3; 10 bases line up with TRBD2. J lost 1 base, V lost 3 bases, and 4 bases had no gene match. The CDR3 runs 15 residues. Germline V gives CDR1 DFQATT, CDR2 SNEGSKA (reference sequence). The CDR3 region has the DNA TGCAGTGCTAGCCTCGGGACTAGCGGCACAGATACGCAGTATTTT. Translation: CSASLGTSGTDTQYF.

The sample holds a few counts of this clonotype. This chain connects TRBV29-1 to TRBJ2-7, with 7 bases matching TRBD1. J was trimmed by 5 bases and V by 7 bases; bases with no gene match: 11. The length of the CDR3 is 13 residues. Germline CDR1 and CDR2: SQVTM and ANQGSEA. CDR3 in DNA: TGCAGCGCCTACAGGGGTGAGGGGAACGAGCAGTACTTC. This sequence encodes CSAYRGEGNEQYF.

The rearrangement uses TRBV28 and TRBJ2-1; D is perhaps TRBD1 (6 bases). Germline V gene sequence: CDR1 MDHEN, CDR2 SYDVKM. The CDR3 totals 15 residues. The V gene lost 5 bases and the J gene lost 6 bases, with 17 bases spanning the gap. The CDR3 DNA is TGTGCCAGCAGTGCAGGGGATCATGGTACCAATGAGCAGTTCTTC. Encoded protein: CASSAGDHGTNEQFF.

The chain joins TRBV4-3 to TRBJ2-3; D uncertain. Germline CDR1 LGHNA, CDR2 YSLEER. The V end lost 1 base, the J end lost 2 bases, and 7 bases lay between the germline ends. The CDR3 is made up of 14 amino acids. This chain's CDR3 is CASSQGVFTDTQYF. DNA for the CDR3: TGCGCCAGCAGCCAAGGAGTCTTCACAGATACGCAGTATTTT.

V usage is TRBV29-1 and J usage is TRBJ1-1; D is uncertain. V was pared by 7 bases and J by 4 bases, with 19 bases between. The V gene's germline CDR1 is SQVTM and CDR2 ANQGSEA. The CDR3 contains 14 residues. The CDR3 DNA follows: TGCAGCGCACTCGGGTCGCCCCTGGGCACTGAAGCTTTCTTT. It specifies CSALGSPLGTEAFF. Full variable domain (outside the CDR3, taken from reference TRBV29-1 and TRBJ1-1): SAVISQKPSRDICQRGTSLTIQCQVDSQVTMMFWYRQQPGQSLTLIATANQGSEATYESGFVIDKFPISRPNLTFSTLTVSNMSPEDSSIYLCSALGSPLGTEAFFGQGTRLTVV.

The rearrangement joins TRBV20-1 to TRBJ2-7, with D tentatively TRBD2 (6 bases). V lost 1 base and J lost 7, with 17 bases in between. Germline lookup yields CDR1 DFQATT and CDR2 SNEGSKA (reference sequence). CDR3 length: 14 amino acids. CDR3 in amino acids: CSARVEQVEGEQYF. CDR3 sequence (DNA): TGCAGTGCTAGAGTGGAGCAGGTGGAGGGAGAGCAGTACTTC.

V and J are TRBV10-3 and TRBJ1-6; 8 bases align to TRBD1. The CDR3 length is 14 residues. V lost 3 bases and J lost 11; bases outside the gene matches: 6. CDR1 is ENHRY and CDR2 is SYGVKD in the germline V gene. DNA of the CDR3: TGTGCCATCAGTGATGACAGGGGTTCGACACCCCTCCACTTT. Its protein product is CAISDDRGSTPLHF.